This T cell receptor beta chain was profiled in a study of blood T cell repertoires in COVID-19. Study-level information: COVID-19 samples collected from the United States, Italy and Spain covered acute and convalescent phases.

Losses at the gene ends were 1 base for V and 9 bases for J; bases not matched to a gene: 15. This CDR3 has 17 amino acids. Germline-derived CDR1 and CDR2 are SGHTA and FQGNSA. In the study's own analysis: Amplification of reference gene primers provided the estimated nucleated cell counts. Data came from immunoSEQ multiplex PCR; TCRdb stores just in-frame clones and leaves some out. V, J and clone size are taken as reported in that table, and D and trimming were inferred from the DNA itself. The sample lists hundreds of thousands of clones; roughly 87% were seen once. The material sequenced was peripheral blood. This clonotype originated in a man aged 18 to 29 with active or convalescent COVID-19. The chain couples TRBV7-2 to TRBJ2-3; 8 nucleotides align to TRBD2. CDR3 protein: CASSLVAVAGGGSTQYF. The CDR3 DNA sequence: TGTGCCAGCAGCTTAGTTGCTGTGGCGGGGGGCGGCAGCACGCAGTATTTT. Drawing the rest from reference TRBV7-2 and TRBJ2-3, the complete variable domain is GAGVSQSPSNKVTEKGKDVELRCDPISGHTALYWYRQSLGQGLEFLIYFQGNSAPDKSGLPSDRFSAERTGGSVSTLTIQRTQQEDSAVYLCASSLVAVAGGGSTQYFGPGTRLTVL.